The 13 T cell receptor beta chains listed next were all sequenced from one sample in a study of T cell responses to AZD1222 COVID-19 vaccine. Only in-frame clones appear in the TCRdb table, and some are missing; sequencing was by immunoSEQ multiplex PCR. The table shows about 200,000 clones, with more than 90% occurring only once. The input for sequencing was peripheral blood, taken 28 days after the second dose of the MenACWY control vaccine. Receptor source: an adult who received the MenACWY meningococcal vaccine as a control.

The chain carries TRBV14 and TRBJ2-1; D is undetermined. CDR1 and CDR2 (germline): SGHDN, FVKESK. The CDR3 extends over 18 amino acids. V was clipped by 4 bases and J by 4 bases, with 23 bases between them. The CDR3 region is CASSPPIARRSLYNEQFF. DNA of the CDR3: TGTGCCAGCAGCCCCCCAATCGCAAGACGGTCCCTTTACAATGAGCAGTTCTTC.

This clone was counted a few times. This CDR3 is CASSLLLTANTEAFF. The CDR3 DNA sequence: TGCGCCAGCAGCTTGCTCTTGACAGCTAACACTGAAGCTTTCTTT. V usage is TRBV5-1 and J usage is TRBJ1-1, with D possibly matching TRBD1 (5 bases). V lost 1 base and J lost 2, with 12 bases in between. The CDR3 has 15 residues. CDR1 is SGHRS, CDR2 YFSETQ, per germline.

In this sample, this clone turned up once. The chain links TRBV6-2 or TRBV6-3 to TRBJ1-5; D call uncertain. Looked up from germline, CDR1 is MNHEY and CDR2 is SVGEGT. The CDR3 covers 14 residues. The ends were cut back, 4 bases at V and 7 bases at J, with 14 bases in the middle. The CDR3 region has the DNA TGTGCCAGCAGTTTCCCCTCGGGTTGGCAGCCCCAGCATTTT. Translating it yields CASSFPSGWQPQHF.

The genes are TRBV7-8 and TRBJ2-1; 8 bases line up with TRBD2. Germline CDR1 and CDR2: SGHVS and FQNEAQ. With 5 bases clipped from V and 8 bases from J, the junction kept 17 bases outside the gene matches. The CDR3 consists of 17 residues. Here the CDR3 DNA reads TGTGCCAGCAGCCTAGACATCCCCGGGAGGGCCACCGATGAGCAGTTCTTC. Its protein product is CASSLDIPGRATDEQFF.

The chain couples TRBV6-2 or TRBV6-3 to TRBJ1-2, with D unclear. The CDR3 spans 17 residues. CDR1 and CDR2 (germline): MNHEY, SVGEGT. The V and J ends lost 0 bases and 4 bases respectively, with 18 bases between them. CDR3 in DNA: TGTGCCAGCAGTTACTCGAAGGGCGGAGGAGCGGTCTATGGCTACACCTTC. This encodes CASSYSKGGGAVYGYTF.

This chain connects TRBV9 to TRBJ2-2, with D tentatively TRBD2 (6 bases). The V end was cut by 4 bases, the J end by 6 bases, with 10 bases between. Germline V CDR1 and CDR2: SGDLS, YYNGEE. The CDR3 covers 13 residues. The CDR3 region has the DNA TGTGCCAGCAGCCCCCCGGGGGCCGGGGAGCTGTTTTTT. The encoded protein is CASSPPGAGELFF.

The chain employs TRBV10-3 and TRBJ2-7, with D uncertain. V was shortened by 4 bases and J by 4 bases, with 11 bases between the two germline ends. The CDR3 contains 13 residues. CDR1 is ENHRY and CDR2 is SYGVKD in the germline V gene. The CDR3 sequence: CAISVQVEYEQYF. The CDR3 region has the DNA TGTGCCATCAGTGTTCAGGTTGAATACGAGCAGTACTTC.

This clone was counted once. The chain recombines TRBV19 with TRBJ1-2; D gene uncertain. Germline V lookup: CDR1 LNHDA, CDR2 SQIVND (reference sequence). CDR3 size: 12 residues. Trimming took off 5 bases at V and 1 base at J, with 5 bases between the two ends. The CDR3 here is CASSWGNYGYTF. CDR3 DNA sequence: TGTGCCAGTAGTTGGGGTAACTATGGCTACACCTTC.

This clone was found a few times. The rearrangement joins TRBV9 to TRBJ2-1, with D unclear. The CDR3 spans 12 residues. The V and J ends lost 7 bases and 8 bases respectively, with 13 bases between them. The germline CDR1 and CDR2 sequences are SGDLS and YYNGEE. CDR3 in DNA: TGTGCCAGCTCCGTAAACAGCCATGAGCAGTTCTTC. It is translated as CASSVNSHEQFF.

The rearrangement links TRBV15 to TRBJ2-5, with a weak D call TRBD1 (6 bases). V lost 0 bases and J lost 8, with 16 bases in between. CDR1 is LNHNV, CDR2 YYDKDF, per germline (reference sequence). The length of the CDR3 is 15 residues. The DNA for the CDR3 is TGTGCCACCAGCAGAGAGGGGGACATCGGCAGTACCCAGTACTTC. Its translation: CATSREGDIGSTQYF.

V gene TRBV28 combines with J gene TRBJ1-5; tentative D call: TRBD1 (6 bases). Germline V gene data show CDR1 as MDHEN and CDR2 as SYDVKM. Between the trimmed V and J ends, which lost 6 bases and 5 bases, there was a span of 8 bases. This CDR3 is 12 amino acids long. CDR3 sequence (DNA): TGTGCCAGCAGCCCAGGGGATCAGCCCCAGCATTTT. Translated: CASSPGDQPQHF.

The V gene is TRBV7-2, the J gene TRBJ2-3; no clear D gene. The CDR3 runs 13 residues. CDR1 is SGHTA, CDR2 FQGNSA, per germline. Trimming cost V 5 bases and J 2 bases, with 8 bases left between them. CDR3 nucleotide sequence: TGTGCCAGCAGCCGAGAACCCACAGATACGCAGTATTTT. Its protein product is CASSREPTDTQYF.

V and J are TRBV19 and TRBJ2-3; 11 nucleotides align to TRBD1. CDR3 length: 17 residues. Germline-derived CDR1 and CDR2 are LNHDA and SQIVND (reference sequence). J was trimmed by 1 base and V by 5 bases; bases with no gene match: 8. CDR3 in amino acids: CASSVRTGGAGTDTQYF. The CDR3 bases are TGTGCCAGTAGTGTGAGGACAGGGGGCGCCGGCACAGATACGCAGTATTTT.